These T cell receptor beta chains were read from a single sample in a study of cytomegalovirus exposure and HLA in healthy donors. Measured with immunoSEQ multiplex PCR; TCRdb has only the in-frame clones, and not every one. The data contain around 200,000 clones, roughly 77% of them singletons. The source material was PBMCs. These receptors originate from a woman aged 25 to 39 in good health and CMV-seropositive. The CDR3 runs from the conserved cysteine through the conserved F or W. Each record gives: V gene, J gene, CDR3 protein.

TRBV28,TRBJ2-3,CASSPRRGRSTDTQYF
TRBV7-7,TRBJ2-1,CASSLGLAGGGNEQFF
TRBV29-1,TRBJ2-2,CSAGGWDTGELFF
TRBV4-1,TRBJ2-1,CASSQVGSGSLTGGPEQFF
TRBV11-2,TRBJ1-3,CASSLEGQLSGNTIYF
TRBV25-1,TRBJ2-3,CASGPLGLAGRTDTQYF
TRBV5-1,TRBJ2-7,CASSFGTGSDEQYF
TRBV6-4,TRBJ2-1,CASSDSMASGRDEQFF
TRBV29-1,TRBJ2-3,CSVTSGSIDTQYF
TRBV13,TRBJ2-1,CASSLWTSGTYNEQFF
TRBV5-4,TRBJ2-7,CASSFSGTGGFSREQYF
TRBV23-1,TRBJ1-5,CASPRVFNQPQHF
TRBV27,TRBJ1-1,CASSFGTGLNTEAFF
TRBV29-1,TRBJ1-1,CSVVAVGVFF